A single sample is the source of the 2 T cell receptor beta chains below, sequenced in a study of T cells in Graves' hyperthyroidism and ophthalmopathy. The CDR3 regions of TCR beta were amplified from RNA transcripts. First-round RT-PCR with HTBI primers amplified the TCR CDR3 region. In TCRdb, the multiplex PCR reads were re-called with MiXCR into one record per CDR3 protein. The sample includes more than 500,000 distinct CDR3 sequences, approximately 15% of them seen just once. The sample consisted of blood. These receptors were obtained from a woman in her thirties or forties with Graves' ophthalmopathy.

This clonotype was recorded many times. This chain joins TRBV7-6 and TRBJ2-5; no reliable D call. Germline V gives CDR1 SGHVS, CDR2 FNYEAQ. CDR3 length: 17 residues. V gave up 6 bases and J gave up 2 bases, with 22 bases separating them. As DNA, the CDR3 is TGTGCCAGCAGGGCTGGGCTGAGTTCGGCCGAGCAAGAGACCCAGTACTTC. Its translation: CASRAGLSSAEQETQYF.

The chain couples TRBV18 to TRBJ1-2; D is unresolved. The V end lost 3 bases, the J end lost 4 bases, and 15 bases lay between the germline ends. The CDR3 is 15 residues long. Germline values: CDR1 KGHSH, CDR2 LQKENI. The CDR3 nucleotides are TGTGCCAGCTCACCTCGGGATACTGACTTCTATGGCTACACCTTC. It specifies CASSPRDTDFYGYTF.